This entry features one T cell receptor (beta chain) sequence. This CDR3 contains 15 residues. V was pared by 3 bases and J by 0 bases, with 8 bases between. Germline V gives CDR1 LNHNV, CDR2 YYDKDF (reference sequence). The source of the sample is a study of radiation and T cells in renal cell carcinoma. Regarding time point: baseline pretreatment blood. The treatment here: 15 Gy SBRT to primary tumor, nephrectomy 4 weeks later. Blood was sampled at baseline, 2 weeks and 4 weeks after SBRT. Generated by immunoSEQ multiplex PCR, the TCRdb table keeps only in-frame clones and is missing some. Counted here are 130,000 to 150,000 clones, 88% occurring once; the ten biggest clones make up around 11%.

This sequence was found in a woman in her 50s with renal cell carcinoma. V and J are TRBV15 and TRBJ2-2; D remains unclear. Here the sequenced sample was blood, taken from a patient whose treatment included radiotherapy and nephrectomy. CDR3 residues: CATSRDLSNTGELFF. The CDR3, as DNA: TGTGCCACCAGCAGGGACCTTTCGAACACCGGGGAGCTGTTTTTT.